This paragraph covers one T cell receptor (beta chain) sequence. Its antigen is currently unknown. Germline-derived CDR1 and CDR2 are MDHEN and SYDVKM. The CDR3 has 15 amino acids. Trimming cost V 5 bases and J 5 bases; bases outside gene matches: 6. Generated by immunoSEQ multiplex PCR, the TCRdb table keeps only in-frame clones and is missing some. The table includes roughly 130,000 clones, more than 75% detected once. These data are taken from a study of radiation and T cells in renal cell carcinoma. Looking at the study overall: Nephrectomy followed 15 Gy stereotactic body radiation by 4 weeks.

Overall study findings and caveats: Without pretreatment biopsies, baseline tumor clonotype presence was undetermined.

Time point meaning: blood 2 weeks post-SBRT. Treatment reported: 15 Gy SBRT to primary tumor, nephrectomy 4 weeks later. After SBRT, blood was collected at 2 and 4 weeks, plus baseline. The sample in question was blood, obtained from a patient whose treatment included radiotherapy and nephrectomy. The TCR comes from a woman aged 70-85 years with renal cell carcinoma. The gene calls are TRBV28 and TRBJ1-2, with 12 positions matching TRBD1. The CDR3 bases are TGTGCCAGCAGTACGGGGACAGGGGGCGGGTATGGCTACACCTTC. Translated, it gives CASSTGTGGGYGYTF.